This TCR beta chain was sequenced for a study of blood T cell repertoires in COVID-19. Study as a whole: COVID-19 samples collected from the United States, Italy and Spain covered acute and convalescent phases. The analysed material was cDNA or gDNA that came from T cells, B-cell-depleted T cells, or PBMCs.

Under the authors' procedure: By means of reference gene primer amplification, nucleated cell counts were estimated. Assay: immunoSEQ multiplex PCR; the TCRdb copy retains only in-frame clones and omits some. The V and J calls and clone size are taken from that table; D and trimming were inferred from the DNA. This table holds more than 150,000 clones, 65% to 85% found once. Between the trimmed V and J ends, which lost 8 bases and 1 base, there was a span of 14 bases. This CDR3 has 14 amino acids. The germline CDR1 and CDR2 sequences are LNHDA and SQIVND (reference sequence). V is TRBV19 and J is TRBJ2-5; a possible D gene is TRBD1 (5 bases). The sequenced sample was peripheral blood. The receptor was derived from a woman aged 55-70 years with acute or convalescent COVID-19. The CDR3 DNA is TGTGCCAGTTCACGACTTGGGGCCCAAGAGACCCAGTACTTC. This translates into CASSRLGAQETQYF.